This T cell receptor beta chain stems from a study of T cells in Graves' hyperthyroidism and ophthalmopathy. This clonotype has ten or more counts. Its matching antigen is unknown. TCR beta CDR3 sequences were amplified from RNA transcripts. During a first-round RT-PCR of the TCR CDR3, the HTBI primer set was used. TCRdb analysed the multiplex PCR reads with MiXCR anew, one entry per CDR3 protein. In the table there are hundreds of thousands of distinct CDR3 sequences, 14% of which are singletons. Trimming cost V 3 bases and J 2 bases, with 10 bases left between them. CDR1 and CDR2 (germline): LNHDA, SQIVND (reference sequence). The CDR3 has 14 amino acids. The study's findings and limits: Blood shared most expanded thyroid clonotypes above 0.001.

The rearrangement links TRBV19 to TRBJ2-5, with D tentatively TRBD1 (5 bases). Sample: blood. The TCR was taken from a woman under 30 with Graves' hyperthyroidism. The CDR3 region has the DNA TGTGCCAGTAGTATCGGAACAGGACAAGAGACCCAGTACTTC. This translates into CASSIGTGQETQYF. The whole variable domain, remainder taken from reference TRBV19 and TRBJ2-5, is DGGITQSPKYLFRKEGQNVTLSCEQNLNHDAMYWYRQDPGQGLRLIYYSQIVNDFQKGDIAEGYSVSREKKESFPLTVTSAQKNPTAFYLCASSIGTGQETQYFGPGTRLLVL.